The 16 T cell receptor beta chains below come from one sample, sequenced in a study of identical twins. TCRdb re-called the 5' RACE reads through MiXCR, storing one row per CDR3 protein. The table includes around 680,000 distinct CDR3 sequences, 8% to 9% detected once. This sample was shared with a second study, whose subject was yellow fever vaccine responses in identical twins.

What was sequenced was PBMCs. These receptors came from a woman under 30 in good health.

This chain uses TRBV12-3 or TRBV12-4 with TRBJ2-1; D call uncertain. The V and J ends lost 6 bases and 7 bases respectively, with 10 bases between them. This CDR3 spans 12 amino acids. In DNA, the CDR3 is TGTGCCAGCAGCCATAATCGTAATGAGCAGTTCTTC. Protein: CASSHNRNEQFF.

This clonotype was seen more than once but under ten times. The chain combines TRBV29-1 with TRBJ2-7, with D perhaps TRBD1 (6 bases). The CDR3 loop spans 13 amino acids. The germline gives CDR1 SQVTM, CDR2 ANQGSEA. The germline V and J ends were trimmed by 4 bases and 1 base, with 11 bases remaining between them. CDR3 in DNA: TGCAGCGTTGTAGGGGGTGTTTCCTACGAGCAGTACTTC. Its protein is CSVVGGVSYEQYF.

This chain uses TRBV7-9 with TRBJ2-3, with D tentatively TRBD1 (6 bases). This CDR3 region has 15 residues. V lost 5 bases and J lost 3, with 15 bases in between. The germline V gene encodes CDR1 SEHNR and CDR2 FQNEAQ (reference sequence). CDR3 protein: CASSSTGTTTDTQYF. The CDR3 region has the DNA TGTGCCAGCAGCAGTACCGGGACAACAACAGATACGCAGTATTTT.

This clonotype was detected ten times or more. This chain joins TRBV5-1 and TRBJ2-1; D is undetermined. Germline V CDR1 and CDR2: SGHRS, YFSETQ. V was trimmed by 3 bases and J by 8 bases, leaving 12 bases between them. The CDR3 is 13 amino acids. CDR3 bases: TGCGCCAGCAGCTCGCGCGCTGGAGATGAGCAGTTCTTC. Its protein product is CASSSRAGDEQFF.

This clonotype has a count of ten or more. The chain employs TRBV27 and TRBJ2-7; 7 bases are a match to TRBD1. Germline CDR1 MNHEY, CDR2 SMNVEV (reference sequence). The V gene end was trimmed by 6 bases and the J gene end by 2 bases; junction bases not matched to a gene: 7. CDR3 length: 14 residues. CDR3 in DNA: TGTGCCAGCAGGGATAGACAGGGTCCCTACGAGCAGTACTTC. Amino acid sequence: CASRDRQGPYEQYF.

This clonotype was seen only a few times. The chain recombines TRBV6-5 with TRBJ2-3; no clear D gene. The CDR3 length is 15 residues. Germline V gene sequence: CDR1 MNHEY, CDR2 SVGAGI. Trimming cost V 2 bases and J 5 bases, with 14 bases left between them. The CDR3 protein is CASSYRTPEVDTQYF. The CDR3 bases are TGTGCCAGCAGTTACAGAACGCCTGAGGTAGATACGCAGTATTTT.

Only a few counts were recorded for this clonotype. In DNA, the CDR3 is TGTGCCAGCAGCGTAGTCCCCGGGACTAGCGGGCTGAATGAGCAGTTCTTC. It yields the protein CASSVVPGTSGLNEQFF. The chain links TRBV9 to TRBJ2-1; 12 bases are a match to TRBD2. CDR1 and CDR2 from the germline V gene are SGDLS and YYNGEE. V dropped 0 bases and J dropped 7; count of bases not matched to a gene: 8. This CDR3 has 17 residues.

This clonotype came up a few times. The CDR3 bases are TGTGCCAGCAGTTTATGGTCTAGCGGGCCCGGGATCCAAGAGACCCAGTACTTC. Translation gives CASSLWSSGPGIQETQYF. V and J are TRBV27 and TRBJ2-5, with TRBD2 matching over 8 bases. Germline values: CDR1 MNHEY, CDR2 SMNVEV (reference sequence). The CDR3 is 18 amino acids. The V gene end was trimmed by 1 base and the J gene end by 1 base; junction bases not matched to a gene: 11.

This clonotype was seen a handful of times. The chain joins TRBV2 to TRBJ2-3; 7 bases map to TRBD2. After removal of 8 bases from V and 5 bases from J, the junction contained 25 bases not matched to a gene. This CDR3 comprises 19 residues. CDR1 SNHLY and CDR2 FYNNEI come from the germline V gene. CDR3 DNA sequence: TGTGCCAGCCCCCGGAGGGGCCTCGCTGGAGGGCGGGAGAAAGATACGCAGTATTTT. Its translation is CASPRRGLAGGREKDTQYF.

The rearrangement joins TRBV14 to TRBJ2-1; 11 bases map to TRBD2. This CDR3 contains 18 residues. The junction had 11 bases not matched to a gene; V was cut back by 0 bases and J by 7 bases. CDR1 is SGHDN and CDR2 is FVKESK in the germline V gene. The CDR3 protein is CASSQDLAPSGGWNEQFF. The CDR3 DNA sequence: TGTGCCAGCAGCCAAGATTTGGCTCCTAGCGGGGGGTGGAATGAGCAGTTCTTC.

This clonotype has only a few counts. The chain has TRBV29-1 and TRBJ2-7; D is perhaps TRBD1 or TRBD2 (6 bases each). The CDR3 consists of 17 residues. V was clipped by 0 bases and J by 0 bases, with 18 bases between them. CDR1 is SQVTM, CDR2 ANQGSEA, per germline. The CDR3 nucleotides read TGCAGCGTTGAAGATCGGCTCCGGGGGCTTCCCTCCTACGAGCAGTACTTC. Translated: CSVEDRLRGLPSYEQYF.

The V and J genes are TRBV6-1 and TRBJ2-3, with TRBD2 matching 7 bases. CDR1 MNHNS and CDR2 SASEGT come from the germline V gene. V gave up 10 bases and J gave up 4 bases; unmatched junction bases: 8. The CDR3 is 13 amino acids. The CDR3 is CAIRTSGSDTQYF. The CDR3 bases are TGTGCCATCAGGACTAGTGGGTCAGATACGCAGTATTTT.

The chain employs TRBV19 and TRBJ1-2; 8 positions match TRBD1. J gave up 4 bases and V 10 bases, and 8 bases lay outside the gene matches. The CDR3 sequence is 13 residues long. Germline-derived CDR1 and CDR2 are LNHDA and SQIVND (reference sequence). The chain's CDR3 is CATQGDRTYGYTF. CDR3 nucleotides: TGTGCCACCCAGGGGGACAGGACCTATGGCTACACCTTC.

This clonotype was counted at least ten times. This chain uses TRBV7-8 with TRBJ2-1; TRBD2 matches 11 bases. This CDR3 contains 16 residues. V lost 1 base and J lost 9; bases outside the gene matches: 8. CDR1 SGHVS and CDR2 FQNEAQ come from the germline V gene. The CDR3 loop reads CASSLVTSGSKGEQFF. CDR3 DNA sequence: TGTGCCAGCAGCTTAGTCACTAGCGGGAGTAAAGGTGAGCAGTTCTTC.

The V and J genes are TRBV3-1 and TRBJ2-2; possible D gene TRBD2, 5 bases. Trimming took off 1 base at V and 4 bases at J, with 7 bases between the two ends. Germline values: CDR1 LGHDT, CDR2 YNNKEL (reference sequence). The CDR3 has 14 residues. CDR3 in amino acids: CASSQGSATGELFF. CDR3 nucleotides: TGTGCCAGCAGCCAAGGTAGCGCCACCGGGGAGCTGTTTTTT.

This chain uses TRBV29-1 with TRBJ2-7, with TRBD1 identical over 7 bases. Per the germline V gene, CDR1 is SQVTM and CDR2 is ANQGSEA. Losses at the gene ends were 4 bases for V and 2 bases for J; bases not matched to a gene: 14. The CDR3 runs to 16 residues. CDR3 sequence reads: CSVVAGETGSPYEQYF. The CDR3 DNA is TGCAGCGTTGTGGCCGGGGAGACAGGGTCGCCCTACGAGCAGTACTTC.